A single sample is the source of the 7 T cell receptor beta chains below, sequenced in a study of Graves' ophthalmopathy and Graves' hyperthyroidism. Amplified material comprised TCR beta CDR3 regions derived from RNA transcripts. RT-PCR with HTBI primers came first, then second-round multiplex PCR. TCRdb independently ran MiXCR on the multiplex PCR reads; one entry per CDR3 protein. This sample has about 740,000 distinct CDR3 sequences, with 40% found just once. Sequencing was done on a sample of peripheral blood. These receptors were collected from an adult man with Graves' ophthalmopathy.

This clonotype was detected ten times or more. The chain carries TRBV9 and TRBJ2-5, with 13 nucleotides matching TRBD2. CDR3 size: 15 residues. With 4 bases clipped from V and 5 bases from J, the junction kept 5 bases outside the gene matches. The germline V gene encodes CDR1 SGDLS and CDR2 YYNGEE. Written as DNA, the CDR3 is TGTGCCAGCAGCCCTGGGACTAGCGGGGTTGAGACCCAGTACTTC. Translating gives CASSPGTSGVETQYF.

As to this clonotype: A read error may be the cause here, since a much bigger clone is one base away. Since no conserved phenylalanine or tryptophan closes the CDR3, a read error is the likely cause. The chain couples TRBV25-1 to TRBJ2-5, with 12 bases fitting TRBD1. CDR3 length: 15 amino acids. Germline V gives CDR1 MGHDK, CDR2 SYGVNS. Trimming removed 2 bases from V and 4 bases from J; junction bases left unmatched: 2. The CDR3 sequence is CASSEGTGGAETQYL. The CDR3 DNA reads as TGTGCCAGCAGTGAAGGGACAGGGGGCGCAGAGACCCAGTACCTC.

The CDR3 is CASSPDGQGAHEQYF. The CDR3 DNA reads as TGTGCCAGCAGCCCAGACGGACAGGGGGCCCACGAGCAGTACTTC. The chain joins TRBV9 to TRBJ2-7, with 11 nucleotides matching TRBD1. The CDR3 has 15 amino acids. Germline V gives CDR1 SGDLS, CDR2 YYNGEE. With 4 bases clipped from V and 5 bases from J, the junction kept 8 bases outside the gene matches.

DNA for the CDR3: TGTGCCACCAGTGACCCAGGGCCTGGCAATCAGCCCCAGCATTTT. It codes for CATSDPGPGNQPQHF. The genes are TRBV24-1 and TRBJ1-5, with D perhaps TRBD1 (5 bases). The CDR3 runs 15 residues. CDR1 and CDR2 from the germline V gene are KGHDR and SFDVKD. V gave up 4 bases and J gave up 2 bases, with 11 bases separating them.

This clonotype appeared many times. The V gene is TRBV7-2, the J gene TRBJ2-7; D unresolved. Germline V CDR1 and CDR2: SGHTA, FQGNSA. Trimming took 5 bases from V and 2 from J, leaving 10 bases between them. This CDR3 spans 13 amino acids. CDR3 nucleotides: TGTGCCAGCAGCCATGGGTTGACCTACGAGCAGTACTTC. This codes for CASSHGLTYEQYF.

Many counts were recorded for this clonotype. The CDR3 here is CATSRDRGTNTEAFF. The CDR3 coding sequence is TGTGCCACCAGCAGAGATCGGGGAACGAACACTGAAGCTTTCTTT. This chain uses TRBV15 with TRBJ1-1; D uncertain. Germline V gene lookup returns CDR1 LNHNV and CDR2 YYDKDF (reference sequence). There are 15 residues in the CDR3. Deletions cut 0 bases from V and 1 base from J, with 9 bases between.

V gene TRBV10-3 combines with J gene TRBJ1-1; TRBD1 might be the D (5 bases). The CDR3 is 16 amino acids. Germline CDR1 and CDR2: ENHRY and SYGVKD. Trimming took 5 bases from V and 7 from J, leaving 23 bases between them. In DNA form, the CDR3 reads TGTGCCATCAGTTACTCGTACACGGGGGGGAGACTTGAAGCTTTCTTT. Its translation is CAISYSYTGGRLEAFF.